This record covers a single T cell receptor beta chain. The antigen is not known. Sequencing used immunoSEQ multiplex PCR; TCRdb keeps in-frame clones, though not all of them. In the table there are under 150,000 clones, roughly 75% of which are singletons. Stated time point: week 11, during vaccination. Each dose of the vaccine consisted of 300 ug of mutant IDH1 20-mer peptide, with topical imiquimod. There were new WHO grade 3 or 4 astrocytomas in the donors, and these were IDH1-mutant and ATRX-lost. This CDR3 has 17 residues. Losses at the gene ends were 4 bases for V and 1 base for J; bases not matched to a gene: 9. Germline loops: CDR1 SGHNT, CDR2 YYREEE (reference sequence). These data belong to a study of a mutant IDH1 vaccine in newly diagnosed glioma. Regarding the study as a whole: Altogether, 85% to 95% of patients exhibited vaccine-induced immune responses.

The sequences come from PBMCs, collected from a glioma patient whose treatment included an IDH1 peptide vaccine. The chain is built from TRBV5-4 and TRBJ2-2; TRBD1 matches at 8 bases. This sequence originates from a man aged 35-49 years with glioma. CDR3 residues: CASSPQKGTGNTGELFF. CDR3 DNA: TGTGCCAGCAGCCCACAGAAGGGGACAGGGAACACCGGGGAGCTGTTTTTT.